The rows below give T cell receptor beta chains drawn from one sample of a study of T cell responses to AZD1222 COVID-19 vaccine. Clones were read by immunoSEQ multiplex PCR, and TCRdb kept only the in-frame ones, dropping some. This sample yields under 100,000 clones, of which roughly 90% are seen a single time; about 5.2% belongs to the top ten. The source was peripheral blood, collected on day 0 of AZD1222 vaccination. The receptors here all came from an adult in good health. Both conserved end residues are trimmed from each CDR3.

v_gene	j_gene	len	CDR3aa
TRBV10-3	TRBJ1-5	10	AIGGSNQPQH
TRBV2	TRBJ1-4	11	ASRVEHGEKLF
TRBV28	TRBJ1-5	13	ASSFMTGSNQPQH
TRBV4-3	TRBJ1-1	11	ASSQVLGAEAF
TRBV28	TRBJ2-7	10	ASSYRGYEQY
TRBV2	TRBJ1-5	12	ASKQGYSNQPQH
TRBV20-1	TRBJ1-3	12	SASISGSGNTIY
TRBV25-1	TRBJ1-1	10	ASSPGGTEAF
TRBV6-5	TRBJ2-1	13	VTNRGGAGDNEQF
TRBV28	TRBJ2-6	16	ASSPRTGKYSGANVLT
TRBV4-3	TRBJ1-2	12	ASSQDRAGFGYT
TRBV7-2	TRBJ2-7	13	ASSLKTGGVYEQY
TRBV11-3	TRBJ2-2	15	ASSLPRGRDWAGELF
TRBV20-1	TRBJ2-5	10	SASWLGETQY
TRBV2	TRBJ2-1	13	ASSRDREAYNEQF